The sequence of this T cell receptor beta chain was determined in a study of T-cell reconstitution after alpha-beta-depleted transplantation in children. During its preparation, the TCRbeta library received unique molecular identifiers. One entry per CDR3 protein, called by TCRdb with MiXCR from the PCR reads. The sample carries under 200 distinct CDR3 sequences, 9.2% recorded once. On this clonotype itself: Its antigen remains unknown.

Study-wide points: Some patients owed their high day-60 TCRbeta diversity to surviving recipient T cells and thymic progenitors. Newly generated T cells supplied most T-cell counts and diversity one year post-transplant. In patients about two months after transplant, alpha-beta T cells reportedly arose from several hundred expanded graft clones.

The CDR3 covers 15 residues. The trim removed 4 bases at V and 2 bases at J, leaving 3 bases unmatched. Germline V lookup: CDR1 MNHNS, CDR2 SASEGT. The material was PBMCs, obtained before TCRalphabeta/CD19-depleted stem cell transplant. This sequence originates from a boy between 2 and 10 years old with chronic granulomatous disease, due to receive a stem cell transplant. The chain links TRBV6-1 to TRBJ2-7; TRBD2 agrees at 12 bases. Here the CDR3 reads CASSVGLAGTYEQYF. For the CDR3, the DNA is TGTGCCAGCAGTGTGGGACTAGCGGGCACCTACGAGCAGTACTTC.